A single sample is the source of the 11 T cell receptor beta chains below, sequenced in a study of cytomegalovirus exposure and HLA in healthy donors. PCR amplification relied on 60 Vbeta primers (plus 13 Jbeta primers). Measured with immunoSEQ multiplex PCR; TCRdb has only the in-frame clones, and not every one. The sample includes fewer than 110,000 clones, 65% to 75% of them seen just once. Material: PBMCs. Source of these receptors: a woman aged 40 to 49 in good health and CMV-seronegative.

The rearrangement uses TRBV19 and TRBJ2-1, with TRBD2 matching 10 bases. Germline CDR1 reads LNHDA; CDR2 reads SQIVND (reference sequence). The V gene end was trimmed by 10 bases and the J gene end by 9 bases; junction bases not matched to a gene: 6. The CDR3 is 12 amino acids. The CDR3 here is CATLRTSGEQFF. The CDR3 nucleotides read TGTGCCACCCTTCGGACTAGCGGTGAGCAGTTCTTC.

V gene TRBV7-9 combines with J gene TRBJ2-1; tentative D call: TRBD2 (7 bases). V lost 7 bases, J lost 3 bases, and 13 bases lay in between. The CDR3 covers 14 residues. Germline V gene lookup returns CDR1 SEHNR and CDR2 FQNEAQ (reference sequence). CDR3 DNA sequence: TGTGCCAGCACGAGGGGGGAGGGCTACAATGAGCAGTTCTTC. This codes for CASTRGEGYNEQFF.

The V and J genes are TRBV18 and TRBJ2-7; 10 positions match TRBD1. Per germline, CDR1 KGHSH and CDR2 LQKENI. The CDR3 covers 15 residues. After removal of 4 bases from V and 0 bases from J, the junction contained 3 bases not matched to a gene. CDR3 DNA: TGTGCCAGCTCACTGGGACAGGGGAGCTCCTACGAGCAGTACTTC. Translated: CASSLGQGSSYEQYF.

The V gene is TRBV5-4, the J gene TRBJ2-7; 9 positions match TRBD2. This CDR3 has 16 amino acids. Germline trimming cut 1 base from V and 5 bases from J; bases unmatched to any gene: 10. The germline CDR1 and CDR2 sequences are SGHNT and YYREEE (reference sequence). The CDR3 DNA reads TGTGCCAGCAGCTTGAAAGTAGCGGGAGTAGTCGACGAGCAGTACTTC. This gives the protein CASSLKVAGVVDEQYF.

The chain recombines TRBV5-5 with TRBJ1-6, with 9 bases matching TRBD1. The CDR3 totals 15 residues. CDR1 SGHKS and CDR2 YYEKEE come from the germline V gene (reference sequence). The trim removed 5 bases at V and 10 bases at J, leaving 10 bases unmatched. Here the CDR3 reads CASRLGQGPTSPLHF. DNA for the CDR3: TGTGCCAGCAGACTAGGACAGGGGCCAACGTCACCCCTCCACTTT.

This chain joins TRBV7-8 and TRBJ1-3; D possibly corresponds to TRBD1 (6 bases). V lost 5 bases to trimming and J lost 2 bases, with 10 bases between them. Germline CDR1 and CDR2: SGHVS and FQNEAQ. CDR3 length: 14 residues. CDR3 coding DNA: TGTGCCAGCAGCGAGGGACACACTGGAAACACCATATATTTT. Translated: CASSEGHTGNTIYF.

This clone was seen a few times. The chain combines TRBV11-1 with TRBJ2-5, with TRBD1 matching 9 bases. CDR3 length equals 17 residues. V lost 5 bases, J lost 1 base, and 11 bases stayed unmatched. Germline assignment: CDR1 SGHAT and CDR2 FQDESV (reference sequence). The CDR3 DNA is TGTGCCAGCAGCACCAGAGAGGGACAGGGAACCCAAGAGACCCAGTACTTC. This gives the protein CASSTREGQGTQETQYF.

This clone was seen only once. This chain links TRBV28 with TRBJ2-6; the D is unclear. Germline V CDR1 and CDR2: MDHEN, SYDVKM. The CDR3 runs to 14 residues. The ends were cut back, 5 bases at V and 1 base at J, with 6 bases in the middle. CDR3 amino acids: CASSPHSGANVLTF. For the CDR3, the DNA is TGTGCCAGCAGTCCACATTCTGGGGCCAACGTCCTGACTTTC.

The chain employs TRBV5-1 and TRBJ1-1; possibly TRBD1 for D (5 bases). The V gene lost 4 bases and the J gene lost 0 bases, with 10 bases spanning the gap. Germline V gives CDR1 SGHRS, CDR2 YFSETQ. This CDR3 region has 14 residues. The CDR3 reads CASSHRQMNTEAFF. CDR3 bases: TGCGCCAGCAGCCACCGACAGATGAACACTGAAGCTTTCTTT.

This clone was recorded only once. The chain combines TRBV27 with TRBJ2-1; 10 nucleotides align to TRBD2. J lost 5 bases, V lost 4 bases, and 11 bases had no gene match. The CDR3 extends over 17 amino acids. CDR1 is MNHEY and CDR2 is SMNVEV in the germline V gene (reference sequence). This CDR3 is CASSSLASGRHHNEQFF. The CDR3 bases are TGTGCCAGCAGTTCATTGGCTAGCGGGAGACATCACAATGAGCAGTTCTTC.

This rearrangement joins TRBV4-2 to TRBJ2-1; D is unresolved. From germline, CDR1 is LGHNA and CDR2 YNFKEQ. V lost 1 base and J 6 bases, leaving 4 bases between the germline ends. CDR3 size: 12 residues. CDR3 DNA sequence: TGTGCCAGCAGCCAAGCTAGCAATGAGCAGTTCTTC. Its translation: CASSQASNEQFF.